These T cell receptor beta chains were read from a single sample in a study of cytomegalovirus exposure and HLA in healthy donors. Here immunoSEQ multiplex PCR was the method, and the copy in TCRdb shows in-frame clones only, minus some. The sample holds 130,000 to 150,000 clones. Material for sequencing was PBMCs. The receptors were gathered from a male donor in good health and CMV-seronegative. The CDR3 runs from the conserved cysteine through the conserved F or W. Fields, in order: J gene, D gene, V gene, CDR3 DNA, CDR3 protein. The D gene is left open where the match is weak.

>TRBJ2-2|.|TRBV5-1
TGCGCCAGCAGCTTGGTCTTCCAGTCGAACACCGGGGAGCTGTTTTTT
CASSLVFQSNTGELFF
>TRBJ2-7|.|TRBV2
TGTGCCAGCAATATTGTAGCGGAGAGCTACGAGCAGTACTTC
CASNIVAESYEQYF
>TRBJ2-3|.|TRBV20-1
TGCAGTGTTAGCGGAGAAGATACGCAGTATTTT
CSVSGEDTQYF
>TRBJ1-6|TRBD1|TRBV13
TGTGCCAGCAGCGGGAGGACAGGGACCTCCACCCTCCACTTT
CASSGRTGTSTLHF
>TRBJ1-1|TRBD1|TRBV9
TGTGCCAGCAGCGCAGGACAGGGGGCGTGGGACACTGAAGCTTTCTTT
CASSAGQGAWDTEAFF
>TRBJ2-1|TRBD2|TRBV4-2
TGTGCCAGCAGCCAAGACCCTAGCGGGAATTCTTGGGAGCAGTTCTTC
CASSQDPSGNSWEQFF
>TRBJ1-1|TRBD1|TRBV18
TGTGCCAGCTCATCAACCGGGACAGCGAACACTGAAGCTTTCTTT
CASSSTGTANTEAFF
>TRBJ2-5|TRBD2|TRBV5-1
TGCGCCAGCAGTCCCAGAAGCGGGGCCCCGGGGGAGACCCAGTACTTC
CASSPRSGAPGETQYF
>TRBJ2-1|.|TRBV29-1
TGCAGCGACTACCGGACAGCCTACAATGAGCAGTTCTTC
CSDYRTAYNEQFF
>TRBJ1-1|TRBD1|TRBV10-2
TGCGCCAGCATCCAATACAGGGGTATGAACACTGAAGCTTTCTTT
CASIQYRGMNTEAFF
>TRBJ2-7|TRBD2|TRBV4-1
TGCGCCAGCAGCCAAGATTACGGAGCGGGAGGGAACGACGAGCAGTACTTC
CASSQDYGAGGNDEQYF
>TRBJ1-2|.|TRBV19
TGTGCCAGTAGAGAGACAGTCGGTAACTTGGGCGGCTACACCTTC
CASRETVGNLGGYTF
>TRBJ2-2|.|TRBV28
TGTGCCAGCAGTATTCAGGGAATAATGACCGGGGAGCTGTTTTTT
CASSIQGIMTGELFF
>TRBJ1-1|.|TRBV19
TGTGCCAGTAGTATAGCCAGATTGAACACTGAAGCTTTCTTT
CASSIARLNTEAFF
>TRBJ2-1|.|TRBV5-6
TGTGCCAGCAGTATCCGGGACATCGGAACCTACAATGAGCAGTTCTTC
CASSIRDIGTYNEQFF
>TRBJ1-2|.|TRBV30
TGTGCCTGGAGTGTACTGGCAGGCCCTCAAGGTGGCTACACCTTC
CAWSVLAGPQGGYTF
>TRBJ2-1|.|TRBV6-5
TGTGCCAGCAGTTCAGGAAGGCGGAGGGGAAATGAGCAGTTCTTC
CASSSGRRRGNEQFF
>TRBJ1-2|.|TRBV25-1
TGTGCCAGCAGTGGCAGAAACTATGGCTACACCTTC
CASSGRNYGYTF
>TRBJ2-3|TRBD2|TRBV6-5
TGTGCCAGCACCTACAGGCTAGCGGGAGAAGATACGCAGTATTTT
CASTYRLAGEDTQYF
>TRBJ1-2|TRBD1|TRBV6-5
TGTGCCAGCAGGCCGCTTGACAGGGGTAACTATGGCTACACCTTC
CASRPLDRGNYGYTF
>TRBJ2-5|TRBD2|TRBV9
TGTGCCAGCAGCGTAGGACTAGCGGGGGGGGAGACCCAGTACTTC
CASSVGLAGGETQYF
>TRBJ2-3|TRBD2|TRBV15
TGTGCCACCAGCGGAGGACTAGCGGGGCTAGATACGCAGTATTTT
CATSGGLAGLDTQYF
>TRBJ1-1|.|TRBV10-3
TGTGCCATCAGTGAGGGCAGGGGCAACCACACTGAAGCTTTCTTT
CAISEGRGNHTEAFF
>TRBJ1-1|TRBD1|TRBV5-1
TGCGCCAGCAGCCCGGGGACAGGAATTATAACTGAAGCTTTCTTT
CASSPGTGIITEAFF
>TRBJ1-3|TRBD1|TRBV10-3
TGTGCCATCAGTGAGGTGCAGGGGGCTAAAAGAAACACCATATATTTT
CAISEVQGAKRNTIYF
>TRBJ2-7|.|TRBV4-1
TGCGCCAGCAGCCAAGAGGCCTCCTACGAGCAGTACTTC
CASSQEASYEQYF
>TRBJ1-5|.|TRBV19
TGTGCCAGCAGTAAGGGAGCTAATAGCAATCAGCCCCAGCATTTT
CASSKGANSNQPQHF
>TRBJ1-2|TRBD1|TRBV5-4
TGTGCCAGCAGCTTGGCCCCCGGGACAGGCCTTATAACGAGAGGCTACACCTTC
CASSLAPGTGLITRGYTF
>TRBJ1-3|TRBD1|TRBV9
TGTGCCAGCAGCGGTAACAGGGGCTCTGGAAACACCATATATTTT
CASSGNRGSGNTIYF
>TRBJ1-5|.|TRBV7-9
TGTGCCAGCAGCTTTAGCAGTTCCAATCAGCCCCAGCATTTT
CASSFSSSNQPQHF
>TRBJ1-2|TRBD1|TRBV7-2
TGTGCCAGCAGCTTGGGGAACAGGGGGGTATATGGCTACACCTTC
CASSLGNRGVYGYTF
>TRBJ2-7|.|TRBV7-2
TGTGCCAGCAGCTTAGGGTCAGGGTTGACCTACGAGCAGTACTTC
CASSLGSGLTYEQYF
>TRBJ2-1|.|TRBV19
TGTGCCAGTAGTATGAGGAATTTAAGGGGCAATGAGCAGTTCTTC
CASSMRNLRGNEQFF
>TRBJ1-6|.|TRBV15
TGTGCCACCAGCAGAGATCGGTCGAAACAGGGATCACCCCTCCACTTT
CATSRDRSKQGSPLHF
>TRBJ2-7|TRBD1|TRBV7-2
TGTGCCAGCAGCCAACAGGGGAAGAGCGACGAGCAGTACTTC
CASSQQGKSDEQYF
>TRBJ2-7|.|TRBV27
TGTGCCAGCACCAAGGGGTACGAGCAGTACTTC
CASTKGYEQYF
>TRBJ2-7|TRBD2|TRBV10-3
TGTGCCATCAGTGGCGGACTAGCGGGGGACTCCTACGAGCAGTACTTC
CAISGGLAGDSYEQYF
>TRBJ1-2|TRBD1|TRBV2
TGTGCCAGCAGGGACAGGGGTGACGATGGCTACACCTTC
CASRDRGDDGYTF
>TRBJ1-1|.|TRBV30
TGTGCCTGGAGTGTACTTCAGAGGGGAGGCACTGAAGCTTTCTTT
CAWSVLQRGGTEAFF
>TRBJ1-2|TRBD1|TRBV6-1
TGTGCCAGCAGGGGACAGTCATATGGCTACACCTTC
CASRGQSYGYTF